This T cell receptor beta chain emerged from a study of cytotoxic CD8 clonotypes in ibrutinib-treated CLL. Findings and caveats of the study: Sustained-remission patients were sampled at one set of times and progressing patients at different ones.

On this clone itself: Antigen specificity is unknown.

TCRdb keeps only in-frame clones here, not all; method: immunoSEQ multiplex PCR. The table includes over 150,000 clones, around 70% detected once. The material sequenced was PBMCs, taken after 24 months of ibrutinib treatment. The sequence was obtained from a human donor with chronic lymphocytic leukemia.

The CDR3 sequence: CASSLRGGAGAFF. The CDR3 bases are TGTGCCAGCAGCCTTCGGGGAGGCGCTGGGGCTTTCTTT. The rearrangement uses TRBV5-4 and TRBJ1-1; D unclear. V lost 4 bases and J lost 11, with 18 bases in between. This CDR3 has 13 residues. CDR1 is SGHNT, CDR2 YYREEE, per germline (reference sequence).